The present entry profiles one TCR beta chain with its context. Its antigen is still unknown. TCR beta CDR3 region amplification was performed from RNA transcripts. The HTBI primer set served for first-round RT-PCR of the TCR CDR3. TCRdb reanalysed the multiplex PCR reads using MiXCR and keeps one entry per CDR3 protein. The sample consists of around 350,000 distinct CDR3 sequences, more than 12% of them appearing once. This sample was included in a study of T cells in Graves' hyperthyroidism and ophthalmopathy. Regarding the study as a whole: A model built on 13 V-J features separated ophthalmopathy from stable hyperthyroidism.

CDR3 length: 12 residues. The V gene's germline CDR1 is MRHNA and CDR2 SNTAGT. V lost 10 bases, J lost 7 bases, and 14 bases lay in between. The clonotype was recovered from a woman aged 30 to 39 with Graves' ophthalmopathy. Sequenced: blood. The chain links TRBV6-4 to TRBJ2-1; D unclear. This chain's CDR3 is CATASGWNEQFF. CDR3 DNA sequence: TGTGCCACCGCATCAGGTTGGAATGAGCAGTTCTTC.